A single sample gave rise to the 24 T cell receptor beta chains below, sequenced in a study of CD8 T cells in ankylosing spondylitis. TCRdb ran MiXCR on the 5' RACE reads and lists one entry per CDR3 protein. The data show fewer than 350,000 distinct CDR3 sequences, around a tenth seen once. Sequenced: blood, either unsorted or a sorted T cell fraction (not recorded which). The receptors here all came from a female donor with ankylosing spondylitis or in good health (not recorded which).

The chain carries TRBV27 and TRBJ2-3, with 7 bases matching TRBD2. The CDR3 is 13 amino acids. V lost 8 bases, J lost 6 bases, and 8 bases stayed unmatched. The V gene's germline CDR1 is MNHEY and CDR2 SMNVEV (reference sequence). The CDR3 is CASRTGGADTQYF. The CDR3 nucleotides are TGTGCCAGCCGAACGGGGGGTGCGGATACGCAGTATTTT.

This clonotype has ten or more counts. The chain employs TRBV19 and TRBJ2-5; 7 bases are shared with TRBD1. The CDR3 extends over 13 amino acids. The germline V gene encodes CDR1 LNHDA and CDR2 SQIVND (reference sequence). The V segment lost 4 bases and the J segment 7 bases; nucleotides outside the gene matches: 6. For the CDR3, the DNA is TGTGCCAGTAGTACGGGACAGAAAGGGACCCAGTACTTC. Its translation: CASSTGQKGTQYF.

This clonotype has ten or more counts. The J gene is TRBJ2-7, the V gene TRBV6-5; tentative D call: TRBD1 (5 bases). The CDR3 runs 17 residues. Germline V lookup: CDR1 MNHEY, CDR2 SVGAGI. Trimming pared 1 base from V and 2 bases from J, leaving 18 bases between. The CDR3 nucleotides are TGTGCCAGCAGTTACTTCTACGAACAGGATTTCCCCTACGAGCAGTACTTC. Its protein product is CASSYFYEQDFPYEQYF.

This clonotype was seen many times. This chain connects TRBV7-2 to TRBJ1-5; D is undetermined. The CDR3 length is 14 residues. The germline gives CDR1 SGHTA, CDR2 FQGNSA. V shed 2 bases and J shed 2 bases, with 7 bases lying between them. The CDR3 DNA sequence: TGTGCCAGCAGCTTAACAAACGGCAATCAGCCCCAGCATTTT. Protein: CASSLTNGNQPQHF.

At least ten counts were recorded for this clonotype. This rearrangement joins TRBV9 to TRBJ2-5; D remains unclear. This CDR3 is 16 amino acids long. Deletions cut 0 bases from V and 8 bases from J, with 20 bases between. Germline-derived CDR1 and CDR2 are SGDLS and YYNGEE. The CDR3 spells CASSVGGTITLETQYF. The CDR3 nucleotides read TGTGCCAGCAGCGTAGGGGGAACTATCACCCTAGAAACCCAGTACTTC.

This clonotype was observed at least ten times. The V gene is TRBV7-2, the J gene TRBJ1-1, with 10 nucleotides matching TRBD1. CDR1 is SGHTA and CDR2 is FQGNSA in the germline V gene. Trimming removed 2 bases from V and 0 bases from J; junction bases left unmatched: 3. The CDR3 runs 16 residues. The CDR3 sequence: CASSLRDRGMNTEAFF. In nucleotides, the CDR3 is TGTGCCAGCAGCTTACGGGACAGGGGAATGAACACTGAAGCTTTCTTT.

This clonotype appeared many times. The chain uses TRBV12-3 or TRBV12-4 and TRBJ2-2; 8 bases are a match to TRBD1. Germline trimming cut 7 bases from V and 7 bases from J; bases unmatched to any gene: 5. This CDR3 is built from 13 residues. The chain's CDR3 is CASIGQGSGELFF. For the CDR3, the DNA is TGTGCCAGCATTGGACAGGGAAGCGGGGAGCTGTTTTTT.

This clonotype appeared a few times. The gene calls are TRBV9 and TRBJ1-6, with D perhaps TRBD1 (6 bases). The CDR3 loop spans 15 amino acids. The ends were cut back, 0 bases at V and 7 bases at J, with 11 bases in the middle. Germline CDR1 is SGDLS and CDR2 is YYNGEE. CDR3 coding DNA: TGTGCCAGCAGCGTAGGGGGACAAGAGAATTCACCCCTCCACTTT. This codes for CASSVGGQENSPLHF.

This clonotype showed up many times. The CDR3 spells CASSLVGGSRGNEQFF. The CDR3 bases are TGCGCCAGCAGCTTGGTGGGGGGCTCGAGGGGGAATGAGCAGTTCTTC. The chain recombines TRBV5-1 with TRBJ2-1; the D call may be TRBD1 or TRBD2 (6 bases each). The CDR3 contains 16 residues. The V end lost 0 bases, the J end lost 7 bases, and 17 bases lay between the germline ends. The germline V gene encodes CDR1 SGHRS and CDR2 YFSETQ.

Many counts were recorded for this clonotype. The chain combines TRBV9 with TRBJ2-7; D perhaps matches TRBD2 (7 bases). There are 15 residues in the CDR3. The V gene lost 4 bases and the J gene lost 4 bases, with 18 bases spanning the gap. CDR1 SGDLS and CDR2 YYNGEE come from the germline V gene. The CDR3 DNA reads as TGTGCCAGCAGCAAGAGGGGGGGGCCCCCATACGAGCAGTACTTC. Amino acid sequence: CASSKRGGPPYEQYF.

This chain joins TRBV11-2 and TRBJ1-2; no clear D. The CDR3 runs to 14 residues. CDR1 is SGHAT and CDR2 is FQNNGV in the germline V gene. V was shortened by 0 bases and J by 6 bases, with 11 bases between the two germline ends. CDR3 amino acids: CASSLERRADGYTF. The CDR3 DNA sequence: TGTGCCAGCAGCTTAGAAAGGAGAGCGGATGGCTACACCTTC.

The chain combines TRBV6-2 or TRBV6-3 with TRBJ2-7, with D perhaps TRBD1 (5 bases). The germline CDR1 and CDR2 sequences are MNHEY and SVGEGT. This CDR3 region has 12 residues. Trimming left V 10 bases short and J 2 bases short, with 12 bases between. The CDR3 sequence is CATSQVPYEQYF. CDR3 in DNA: TGTGCCACCTCACAGGTCCCCTACGAGCAGTACTTC.

This clonotype was picked up many times. The J gene is TRBJ2-3, the V gene TRBV20-1; TRBD1 is a possible D gene (6 bases). CDR3 length: 14 residues. Trimming cost V 2 bases and J 2 bases, with 11 bases left between them. CDR1 and CDR2 (germline): DFQATT, SNEGSKA (reference sequence). The CDR3 sequence: CSARPMGATDTQYF. CDR3 coding DNA: TGCAGTGCTAGACCCATGGGGGCCACAGATACGCAGTATTTT.

This chain's CDR3 is CASSWTSGVEEQYF. In DNA form, the CDR3 reads TGCGCCAGCAGCTGGACTAGCGGAGTTGAGGAGCAGTACTTC. The chain combines TRBV5-1 with TRBJ2-7; the match to TRBD2 covers 10 bases. CDR3 size: 14 residues. Germline CDR1 SGHRS, CDR2 YFSETQ. The V gene end was trimmed by 3 bases and the J gene end by 7 bases; junction bases not matched to a gene: 7.

This clonotype has only a few counts. The V gene is TRBV20-1, the J gene TRBJ1-2; no clear D gene. This CDR3 comprises 12 residues. Germline V gene lookup returns CDR1 DFQATT and CDR2 SNEGSKA (reference sequence). V lost 3 bases and J lost 3, with 8 bases in between. The CDR3 here is CSASRNDYGYTF. In DNA form, the CDR3 reads TGCAGTGCTAGTCGGAATGACTATGGCTACACCTTC.

Only a few counts were recorded for this clonotype. This sequence joins TRBV14 and TRBJ1-4, with TRBD1 as a possible D gene (5 bases). Trimming took off 1 base at V and 11 bases at J, with 17 bases between the two ends. The germline V gene has CDR1 SGHDN and CDR2 FVKESK. The CDR3 length is 15 residues. Here the CDR3 reads CASSQVGDAVGKLFF. CDR3 nucleotides: TGTGCCAGCAGCCAAGTGGGGGACGCTGTTGGTAAACTGTTTTTT.

This clonotype was picked up many times. The chain is built from TRBV12-3 or TRBV12-4 and TRBJ2-7; D uncertain. CDR3 length: 12 residues. Trimming pared 4 bases from V and 6 bases from J, leaving 10 bases between. Written as DNA, the CDR3 is TGTGCCAGCAGTTCCTCGCTGGGCGAGCAGTACTTC. It translates to CASSSSLGEQYF.

This sequence joins TRBV5-6 and TRBJ2-2; either TRBD1 or TRBD2 may fit D (5 bases each). The CDR3 consists of 16 residues. Looked up from germline, CDR1 is SGHDT and CDR2 is YYEEEE. Trimming removed 0 bases at V and 0 bases at J, with 9 bases between. CDR3 amino acids: CASSLEGRSNTGELFF. The CDR3 DNA sequence: TGTGCCAGCAGCTTGGAGGGACGGTCGAACACCGGGGAGCTGTTTTTT. The variable domain in full, with the rest retrieved from reference TRBV5-6 and TRBJ2-2, is DAGVTQSPTHLIKTRGQQVTLRCSPKSGHDTVSWYQQALGQGPQFIFQYYEEEERQRGNFPDRFSGHQFPNYSSELNVNALLLGDSALYLCASSLEGRSNTGELFFGEGSRLTVL.

The V and J genes are TRBV4-3 and TRBJ2-2; no clear D gene. Trimming shortened V by 1 base and J by 0 bases, and 6 bases separated the two germline ends. Germline V gives CDR1 LGHNA, CDR2 YSLEER. The CDR3 runs to 15 residues. The DNA of the CDR3 is TGCGCCAGCAGCCAAGCAGCTTCGAACACCGGGGAGCTGTTTTTT. The encoded protein is CASSQAASNTGELFF.

This clonotype showed up many times. The J gene is TRBJ2-1, the V gene TRBV20-1, with 7 positions matching TRBD2. The CDR3 spans 14 residues. The ends lost 6 bases at V and 7 bases at J; junction bases unmatched: 12. CDR1 DFQATT and CDR2 SNEGSKA come from the germline V gene (reference sequence). The CDR3 loop is CSASPGGEWNEQFF. In DNA, the CDR3 is TGCAGTGCCTCACCGGGGGGTGAATGGAATGAGCAGTTCTTC.

This clonotype occurred a few times. This chain uses TRBV5-1 with TRBJ2-7; maybe TRBD2 (5 bases). V dropped 0 bases and J dropped 2 bases, with 18 bases sitting between them. CDR3 size: 17 residues. Germline V lookup: CDR1 SGHRS, CDR2 YFSETQ. CDR3 nucleotides: TGCGCCAGCAGCTTGGGGGCGAGGGCAGGACTTCCCTACGAGCAGTACTTC. Its translation is CASSLGARAGLPYEQYF. Supplemented by reference TRBV5-1 and TRBJ2-7, the full variable domain reads KAGVTQTPRYLIKTRGQQVTLSCSPISGHRSVSWYQQTPGQGLQFLFEYFSETQRNKGNFPGRFSGRQFSNSRSEMNVSTLELGDSALYLCASSLGARAGLPYEQYFGPGTRLTVT.

The rearrangement joins TRBV3-1 to TRBJ1-5; D not certain. The V gene's germline CDR1 is LGHDT and CDR2 YNNKEL (reference sequence). The CDR3 spans 15 residues. Deletions cut 8 bases from V and 3 bases from J, with 17 bases between. CDR3 sequence (DNA): TGTGCCAGCTGCCTGAAGGGTGCGGCCAATCAGCCCCAGCATTTT. Protein: CASCLKGAANQPQHF.

The rearrangement links TRBV7-8 to TRBJ2-3; no clear D. V lost 0 bases and J 3 bases, leaving 10 bases between the germline ends. Germline V gene lookup returns CDR1 SGHVS and CDR2 FQNEAQ. The CDR3 runs to 15 residues. The CDR3 is CASSLARSITDTQYF. CDR3 sequence (DNA): TGTGCCAGCAGCTTAGCTCGTAGTATTACAGATACGCAGTATTTT.

The chain combines TRBV3-1 with TRBJ1-1, with no clear D. This CDR3 comprises 13 residues. Germline-derived CDR1 and CDR2 are LGHDT and YNNKEL (reference sequence). Trimming took off 3 bases at V and 5 bases at J, with 10 bases between the two ends. The CDR3 nucleotides are TGTGCCAGCAGCCACGAGAGTAGGACTGAAGCTTTCTTT. Translated: CASSHESRTEAFF.